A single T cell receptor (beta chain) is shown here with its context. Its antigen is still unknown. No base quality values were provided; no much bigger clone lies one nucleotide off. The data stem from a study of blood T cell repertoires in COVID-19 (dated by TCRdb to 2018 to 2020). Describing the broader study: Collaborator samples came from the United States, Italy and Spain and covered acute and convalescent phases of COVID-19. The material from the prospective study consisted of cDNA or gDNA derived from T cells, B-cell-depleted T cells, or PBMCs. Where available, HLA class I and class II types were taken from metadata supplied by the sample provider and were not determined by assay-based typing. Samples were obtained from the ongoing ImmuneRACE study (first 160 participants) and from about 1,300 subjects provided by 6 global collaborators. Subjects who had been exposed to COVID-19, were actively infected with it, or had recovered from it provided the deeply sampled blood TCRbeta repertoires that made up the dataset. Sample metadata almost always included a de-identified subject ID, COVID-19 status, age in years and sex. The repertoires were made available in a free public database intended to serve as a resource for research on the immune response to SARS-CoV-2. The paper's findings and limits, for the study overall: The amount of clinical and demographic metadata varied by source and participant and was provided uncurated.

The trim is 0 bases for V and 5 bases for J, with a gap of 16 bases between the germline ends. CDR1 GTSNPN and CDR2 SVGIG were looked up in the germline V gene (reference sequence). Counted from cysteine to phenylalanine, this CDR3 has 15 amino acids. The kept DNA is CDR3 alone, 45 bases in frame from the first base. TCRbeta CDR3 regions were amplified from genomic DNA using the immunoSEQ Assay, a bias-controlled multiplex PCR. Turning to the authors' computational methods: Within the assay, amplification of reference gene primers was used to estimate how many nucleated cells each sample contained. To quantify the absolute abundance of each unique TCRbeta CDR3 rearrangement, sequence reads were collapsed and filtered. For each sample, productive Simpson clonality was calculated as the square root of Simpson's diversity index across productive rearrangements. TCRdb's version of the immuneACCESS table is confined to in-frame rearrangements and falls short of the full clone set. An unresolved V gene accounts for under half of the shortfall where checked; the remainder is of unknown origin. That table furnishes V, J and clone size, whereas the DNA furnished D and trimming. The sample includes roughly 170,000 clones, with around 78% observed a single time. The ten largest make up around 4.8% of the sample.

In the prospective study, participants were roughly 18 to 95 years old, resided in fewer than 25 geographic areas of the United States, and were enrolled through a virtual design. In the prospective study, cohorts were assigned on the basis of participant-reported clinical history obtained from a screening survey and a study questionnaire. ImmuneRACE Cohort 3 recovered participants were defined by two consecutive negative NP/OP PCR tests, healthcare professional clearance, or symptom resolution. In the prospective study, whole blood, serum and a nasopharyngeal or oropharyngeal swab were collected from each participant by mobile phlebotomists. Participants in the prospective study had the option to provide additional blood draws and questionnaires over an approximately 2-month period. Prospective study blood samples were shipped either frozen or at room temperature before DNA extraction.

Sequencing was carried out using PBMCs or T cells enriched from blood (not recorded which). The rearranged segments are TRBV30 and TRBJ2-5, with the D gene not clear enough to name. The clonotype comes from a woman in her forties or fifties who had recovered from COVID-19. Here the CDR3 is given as CAWSVLRSPRETQYF. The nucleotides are TGTGCCTGGAGTGTATTGCGCTCGCCACGGGAGACCCAGTACTTC.